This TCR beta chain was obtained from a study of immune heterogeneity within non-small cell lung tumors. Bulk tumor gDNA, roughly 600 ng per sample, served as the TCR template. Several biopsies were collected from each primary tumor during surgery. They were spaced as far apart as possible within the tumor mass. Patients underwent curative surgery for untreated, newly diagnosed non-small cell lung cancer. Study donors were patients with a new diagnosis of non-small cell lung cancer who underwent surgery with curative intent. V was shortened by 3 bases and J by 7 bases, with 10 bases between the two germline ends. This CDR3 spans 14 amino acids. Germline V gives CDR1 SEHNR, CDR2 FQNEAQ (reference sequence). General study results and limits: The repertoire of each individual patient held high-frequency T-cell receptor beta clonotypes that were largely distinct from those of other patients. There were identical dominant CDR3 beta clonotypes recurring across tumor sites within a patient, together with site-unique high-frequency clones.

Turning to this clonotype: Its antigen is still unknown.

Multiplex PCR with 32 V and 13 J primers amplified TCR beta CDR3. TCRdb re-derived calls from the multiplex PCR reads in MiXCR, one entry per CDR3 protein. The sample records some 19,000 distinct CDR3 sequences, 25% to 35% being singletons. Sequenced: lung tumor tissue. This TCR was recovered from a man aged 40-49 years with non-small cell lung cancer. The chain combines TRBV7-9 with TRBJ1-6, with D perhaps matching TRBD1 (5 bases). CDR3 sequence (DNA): TGTGCCAGCAGCTTCCAGGGCCACAATTCACCCCTCCACTTT. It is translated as CASSFQGHNSPLHF.